The clone carrying this T cell receptor (beta chain) was detected once. The sample comes from a study of technical replicates of blood from several donors. The CDR3 covers 15 residues. CDR1 SGHNT and CDR2 YYREEE come from the germline V gene (reference sequence). With 0 bases removed from V and 4 bases from J, the gap between germline ends came to 13 bases. Produced via immunoSEQ multiplex PCR; TCRdb's table is partial and in-frame only. Of 75,000 to 100,000 clones in the sample, about 93% were seen once. The genes are TRBV5-4 and TRBJ1-1; D gene uncertain. Specimen: T cells isolated from PBMCs. This clonotype was sampled from a human donor in good health. CDR3 region: CASSLVLMSGTEAFF. The CDR3 nucleotides read TGTGCCAGCAGCTTGGTGTTGATGTCGGGCACTGAAGCTTTCTTT.